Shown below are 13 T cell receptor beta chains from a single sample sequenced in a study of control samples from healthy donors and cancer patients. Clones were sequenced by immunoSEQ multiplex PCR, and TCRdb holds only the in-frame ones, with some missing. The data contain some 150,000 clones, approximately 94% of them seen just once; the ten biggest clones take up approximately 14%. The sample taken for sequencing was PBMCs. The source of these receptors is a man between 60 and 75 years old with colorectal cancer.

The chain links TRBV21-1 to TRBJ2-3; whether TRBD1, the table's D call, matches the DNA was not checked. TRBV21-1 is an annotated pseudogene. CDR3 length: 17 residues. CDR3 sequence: CASSRRTQGHHADTQYF. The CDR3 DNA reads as TGTGCCAGCAGCAGGCGAACGCAGGGCCATCATGCAGATACGCAGTATTTT.

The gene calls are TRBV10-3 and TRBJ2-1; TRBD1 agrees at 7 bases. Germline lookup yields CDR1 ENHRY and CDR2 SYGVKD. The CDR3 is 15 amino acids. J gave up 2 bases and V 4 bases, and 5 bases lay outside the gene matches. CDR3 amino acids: CAISGEGAPYNEQFF. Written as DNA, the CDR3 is TGTGCCATCAGTGGCGAGGGGGCCCCCTACAATGAGCAGTTCTTC.

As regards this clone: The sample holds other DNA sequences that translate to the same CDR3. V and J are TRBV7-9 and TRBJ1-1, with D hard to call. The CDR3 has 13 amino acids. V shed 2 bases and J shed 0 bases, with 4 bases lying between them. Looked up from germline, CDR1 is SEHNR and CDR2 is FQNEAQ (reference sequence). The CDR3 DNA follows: TGTGCCAGCAGCTTATCCGTGAACACTGAAGCTTTCTTT. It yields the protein CASSLSVNTEAFF. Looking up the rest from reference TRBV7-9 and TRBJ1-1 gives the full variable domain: DTGVSQNPRHKITKRGQNVTFRCDPISEHNRLYWYRQTLGQGPEFLTYFQNEAQLEKSRLLSDRFSAERPKGSFSTLEIQRTEQGDSAMYLCASSLSVNTEAFFGQGTRLTVV.

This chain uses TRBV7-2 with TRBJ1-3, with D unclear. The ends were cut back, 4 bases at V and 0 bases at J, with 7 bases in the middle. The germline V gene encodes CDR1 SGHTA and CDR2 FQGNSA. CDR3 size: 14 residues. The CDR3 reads CASSSDPSGNTIYF. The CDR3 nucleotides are TGTGCCAGCAGCTCGGACCCCTCTGGAAACACCATATATTTT.

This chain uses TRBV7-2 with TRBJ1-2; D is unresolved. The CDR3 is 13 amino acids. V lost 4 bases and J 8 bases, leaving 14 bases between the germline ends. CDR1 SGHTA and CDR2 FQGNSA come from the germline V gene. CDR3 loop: CASSSGTNGGYTF. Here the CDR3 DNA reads TGTGCCAGCAGCTCTGGAACTAATGGGGGCTACACCTTC.

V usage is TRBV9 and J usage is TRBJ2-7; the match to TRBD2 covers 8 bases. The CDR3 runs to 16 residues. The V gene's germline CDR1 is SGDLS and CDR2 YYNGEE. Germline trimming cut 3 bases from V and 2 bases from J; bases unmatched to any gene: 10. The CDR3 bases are TGTGCCAGCAGCGCGGGGGGGGCAGCCTTCCCCTACGAGCAGTACTTC. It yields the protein CASSAGGAAFPYEQYF.

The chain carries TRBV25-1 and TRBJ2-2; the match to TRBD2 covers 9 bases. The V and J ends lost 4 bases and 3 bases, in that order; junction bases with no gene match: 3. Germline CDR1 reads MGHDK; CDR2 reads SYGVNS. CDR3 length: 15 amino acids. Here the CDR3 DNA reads TGTGCCAGCAGTGTAGCGGGGGCGGACACCGGGGAGCTGTTTTTT. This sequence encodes CASSVAGADTGELFF.

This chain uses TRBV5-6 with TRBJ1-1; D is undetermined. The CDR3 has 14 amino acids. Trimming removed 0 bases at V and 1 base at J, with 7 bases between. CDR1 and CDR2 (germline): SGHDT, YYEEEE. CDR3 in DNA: TGTGCCAGCAGCTTGGGGTCTCAGAACACTGAAGCTTTCTTT. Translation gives CASSLGSQNTEAFF. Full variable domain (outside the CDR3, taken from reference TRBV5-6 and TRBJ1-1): DAGVTQSPTHLIKTRGQQVTLRCSPKSGHDTVSWYQQALGQGPQFIFQYYEEEERQRGNFPDRFSGHQFPNYSSELNVNALLLGDSALYLCASSLGSQNTEAFFGQGTRLTVV.

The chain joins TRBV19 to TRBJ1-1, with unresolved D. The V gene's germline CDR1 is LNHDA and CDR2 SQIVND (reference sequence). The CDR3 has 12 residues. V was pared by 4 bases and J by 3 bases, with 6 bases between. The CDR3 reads CASSTGYTEAFF. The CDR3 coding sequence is TGTGCCAGTAGTACGGGGTACACTGAAGCTTTCTTT.

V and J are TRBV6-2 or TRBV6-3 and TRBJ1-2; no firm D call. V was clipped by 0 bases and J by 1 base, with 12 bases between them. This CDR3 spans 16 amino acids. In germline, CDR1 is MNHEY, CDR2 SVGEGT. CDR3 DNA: TGTGCCAGCAGTTACTCCATTAGAACCTTTAACTATGGCTACACCTTC. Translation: CASSYSIRTFNYGYTF.

The CDR3: CASSVERLQVSNTEAFF. CDR3 nucleotides: TGTGCCAGCAGCGTAGAAAGACTACAGGTTAGCAACACTGAAGCTTTCTTT. The J gene is TRBJ1-1, the V gene TRBV9; D possibly corresponds to TRBD1 (5 bases). With 0 bases removed from V and 2 bases from J, the gap between germline ends came to 17 bases. The CDR3 length is 17 residues. The germline V gene encodes CDR1 SGDLS and CDR2 YYNGEE.

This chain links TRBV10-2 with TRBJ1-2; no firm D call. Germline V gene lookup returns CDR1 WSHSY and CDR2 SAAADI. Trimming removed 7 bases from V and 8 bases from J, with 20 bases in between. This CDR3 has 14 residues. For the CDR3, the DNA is TGCGCCAGCAAGGAAGGGCCGACGATAAGCGGCTACACCTTC. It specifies CASKEGPTISGYTF.

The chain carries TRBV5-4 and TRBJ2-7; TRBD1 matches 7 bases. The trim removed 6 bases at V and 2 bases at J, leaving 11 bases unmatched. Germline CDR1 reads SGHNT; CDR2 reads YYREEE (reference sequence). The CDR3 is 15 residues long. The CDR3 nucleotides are TGTGCCAGCAACTCGGGACAGATTACTCCCTACGAGCAGTACTTC. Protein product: CASNSGQITPYEQYF.